Here is one TCR beta chain with its context. In germline, CDR1 is SGHRS, CDR2 YFSETQ. CDR3 size: 15 residues. V lost 0 bases and J 0 bases, leaving 7 bases between the germline ends. This entry belongs to a study of blood T cell repertoires in COVID-19. Study-wide context: Whether acute or convalescent, the COVID-19 samples came from the United States, Italy and Spain. The cDNA or gDNA used as material had been derived from T cells, B-cell-depleted T cells, or PBMCs.

Original processing methods: Amplifying reference gene primers gave estimates of nucleated cell counts. Using immunoSEQ multiplex PCR, the repertoire was profiled, and TCRdb retains in-frame clones only, with some absent. D and trimming were read from the DNA, whereas the V and J calls and clone size are those reported in that table. This sample has under 300,000 clones, with 85% to 90% found just once. Sequencing was performed on peripheral blood. The rearrangement joins TRBV5-1 to TRBJ2-1; D is unresolved. The clonotype originates from a woman in her 70s with active or convalescent COVID-19. The CDR3: CASSLEASSYNEQFF. The CDR3 DNA reads TGCGCCAGCAGCTTGGAAGCAAGCTCCTACAATGAGCAGTTCTTC.